This TCR beta chain appears in the sequencing data of a study of T-cell reconstitution after alpha-beta-depleted transplantation in children. Comment on this clonotype: Given a much more abundant clone one base away, this may be a read error.

TCRbeta library construction was performed incorporating unique molecular identifiers. Using its own MiXCR run on the PCR reads, TCRdb lists one record per CDR3 protein. Of over 150,000 distinct CDR3 sequences listed, about 14% are singletons. V dropped 2 bases and J dropped 4; count of bases not matched to a gene: 9. CDR1 is DFQATT, CDR2 SNEGSKA, per germline (reference sequence). The CDR3 runs to 15 residues. The chain carries TRBV20-1 and TRBJ2-7, with 9 positions matching TRBD1. This receptor was taken from a human donor who donated a stem cell graft to a child with acute lymphoblastic leukemia. The sample was PBMCs from the stem cell graft donor, taken from the stem cell graft. The CDR3 nucleotides read TGCAGTGCTAGAATATATGGACAGGGGACATACGAGCAGTACTTC. It specifies CSARIYGQGTYEQYF.